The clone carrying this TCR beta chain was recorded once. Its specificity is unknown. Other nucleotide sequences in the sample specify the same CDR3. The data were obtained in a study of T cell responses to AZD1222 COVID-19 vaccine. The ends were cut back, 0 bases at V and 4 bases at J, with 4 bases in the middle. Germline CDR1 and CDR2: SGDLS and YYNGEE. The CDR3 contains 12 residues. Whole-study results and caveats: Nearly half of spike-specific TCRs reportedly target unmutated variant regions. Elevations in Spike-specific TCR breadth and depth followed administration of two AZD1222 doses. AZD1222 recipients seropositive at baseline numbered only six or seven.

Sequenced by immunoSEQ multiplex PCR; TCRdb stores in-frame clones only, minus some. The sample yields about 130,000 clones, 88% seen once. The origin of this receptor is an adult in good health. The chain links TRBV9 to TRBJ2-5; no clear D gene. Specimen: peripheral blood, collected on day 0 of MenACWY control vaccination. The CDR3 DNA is TGTGCCAGCAGCGTAGTGGGAGAGACCCAGTACTTC. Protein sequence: CASSVVGETQYF.